The T cell receptor beta chain described here comes from a study of T cell changes during pregnancy in multiple sclerosis. CDR3 size: 14 residues. Germline values: CDR1 MDHEN, CDR2 SYDVKM. Trimming removed 3 bases from V and 8 bases from J; junction bases left unmatched: 9. Sequencing was performed with immunoSEQ multiplex PCR; in TCRdb, only in-frame clones are kept and a portion is missing. This sample has roughly 23,000 clones, with roughly nine tenths found just once. The receptor was isolated from a female donor in good health, enrolled as a control in a pregnancy study. The chain has TRBV28 and TRBJ1-2, with TRBD1 matching over 7 bases. Sequenced here: CD4+ T cells from peripheral blood mononuclear cells, sampled in the third trimester of pregnancy. CDR3 residues: CASSLYRGVVGYTF. Here the CDR3 DNA reads TGTGCCAGCAGTTTGTACAGGGGTGTCGTCGGCTACACCTTC.